Each of the 13 T cell receptor beta chains below was sequenced from the same sample in a study of T cell repertoires in cytomegalovirus infection. One entry per CDR3 protein results from TCRdb running MiXCR on the reads. The table has some 150,000 distinct CDR3 sequences, roughly 6.5% seen once. Sequences were obtained from PBMCs. These receptor sequences come from a human donor in good health (CMV status not recorded). Some clones in this sample may be carry-over from other donors' samples.

This clonotype was counted ten times or more. This chain links TRBV6-2 or TRBV6-3 with TRBJ2-7, with 12 bases lining up with TRBD2. After removal of 6 bases from V and 3 bases from J, the junction contained 6 bases not matched to a gene. Germline CDR1 MNHEY, CDR2 SVGEGT. CDR3 size: 15 residues. CDR3 protein: CASRKRLAGDYEQYF. DNA of the CDR3: TGTGCCAGCAGGAAAAGACTAGCGGGGGACTACGAGCAGTACTTC.

This clonotype has a handful of counts. The V call is TRBV29-1, the J call TRBJ2-7; the D gene is possibly TRBD2 (6 bases). Trimming removed 4 bases at V and 5 bases at J, with 18 bases between. The CDR3 has 14 amino acids. Germline values: CDR1 SQVTM, CDR2 ANQGSEA. The CDR3 protein is CSVGQPGGWDEQYF. CDR3 coding DNA: TGCAGCGTTGGACAGCCCGGAGGGTGGGACGAGCAGTACTTC.

This clonotype was seen ten or more times. The J gene is TRBJ2-1, the V gene TRBV7-2; TRBD1 matches at 8 bases. Trimming at V came to 5 bases and at J to 4 bases, leaving 10 bases not matched to a gene. The CDR3 is made up of 16 amino acids. Germline values: CDR1 SGHTA, CDR2 FQGNSA. The CDR3 region is CASSPTGGLIYNEQFF. The CDR3 DNA is TGTGCCAGCAGCCCTACAGGGGGGTTGATTTACAATGAGCAGTTCTTC. Filled out from reference TRBV7-2 and TRBJ2-1, the complete variable domain reads GAGVSQSPSNKVTEKGKDVELRCDPISGHTALYWYRQSLGQGLEFLIYFQGNSAPDKSGLPSDRFSAERTGGSVSTLTIQRTQQEDSAVYLCASSPTGGLIYNEQFFGPGTRLTVL.

This clonotype has a count of ten or more. The rearrangement links TRBV2 to TRBJ2-1, with 9 bases matching TRBD1. Germline V gene lookup returns CDR1 SNHLY and CDR2 FYNNEI. CDR3 length: 13 amino acids. With V trimmed by 7 bases and J by 7 bases, 5 bases remained unmatched. Written as DNA, the CDR3 is TGTGCCAGCACGAGGGACAGGGCTAATGAGCAGTTCTTC. Translation gives CASTRDRANEQFF.

This clonotype was seen a handful of times. The chain couples TRBV2 to TRBJ1-5; D gene uncertain. The V gene's germline CDR1 is SNHLY and CDR2 FYNNEI. CDR3 length: 13 amino acids. Trimming stripped 7 bases from V and 3 bases from J, with 10 bases between. The CDR3 nucleotides are TGTGCCAGCACCCCGGGAATCAATCAGCCCCAGCATTTT. The encoded protein is CASTPGINQPQHF.

In this sample, this clonotype turned up a few times. The chain uses TRBV5-1 and TRBJ2-3; 9 bases map to TRBD2. CDR3 size: 18 residues. V lost 2 bases, J lost 1 base, and 11 bases stayed unmatched. Germline CDR1 is SGHRS and CDR2 is YFSETQ. The CDR3 protein is CASSFLAGPNTRTDTQYF. The CDR3 coding sequence is TGCGCCAGCAGCTTCCTAGCGGGGCCGAATACCCGCACAGATACGCAGTATTTT.

This clonotype was observed many times. The chain is built from TRBV7-2 and TRBJ1-2, with 12 bases aligning to TRBD1. The V segment lost 0 bases and the J segment 0 bases; nucleotides outside the gene matches: 5. Germline values: CDR1 SGHTA, CDR2 FQGNSA. CDR3 length: 18 residues. The CDR3 reads CASSLAGQGATTNYGYTF. The CDR3 region has the DNA TGTGCCAGCAGCTTAGCGGGACAGGGGGCTACGACTAACTATGGCTACACCTTC.

This clonotype was detected only a few times. The chain couples TRBV6-5 to TRBJ2-7; the match to TRBD1 covers 7 bases. The germline V gene has CDR1 MNHEY and CDR2 SVGAGI. With 7 bases clipped from V and 0 bases from J, the junction kept 9 bases outside the gene matches. This CDR3 is 15 amino acids long. The CDR3 nucleotides read TGTGCCAGCACACACGGTGGACAGGCCTCCTACGAGCAGTACTTC. It is translated as CASTHGGQASYEQYF.

This clonotype was seen more than once but under ten times. The V call is TRBV14, the J call TRBJ2-1; 10 bases agree with TRBD2. After removal of 1 base from V and 7 bases from J, the junction contained 4 bases not matched to a gene. The CDR3 is made up of 15 amino acids. Looked up from germline, CDR1 is SGHDN and CDR2 is FVKESK. In nucleotides, the CDR3 is TGTGCCAGCAGCCAAGTCGCTAGCGGGGGAAATGAGCAGTTCTTC. Amino acids: CASSQVASGGNEQFF.

Of note for this clonotype: A read error may be the cause here, since a much bigger clone is one base away. The chain couples TRBV7-9 to TRBJ2-7, with D perhaps given as TRBD1 or TRBD2 (8 bases each). The germline V gene encodes CDR1 SEHNR and CDR2 FQNEAQ (reference sequence). The CDR3 loop spans 19 amino acids. Here the CDR3 reads CTSSLEAGGEAGGPYEQYF. The CDR3 coding sequence is TGTACCAGCAGCTTAGAAGCAGGGGGCGAGGCGGGGGGCCCCTACGAGCAGTACTTC.

By sample fraction, this clonotype is medium-sized (0.01 to 0.1%). The CDR3 coding sequence is TGTGCCAGCAGCTCTACAGGGGCTCAGCCCCAGCATTTT. Translated: CASSSTGAQPQHF. This sequence joins TRBV7-2 and TRBJ1-5; 7 bases line up with TRBD1. V dropped 4 bases and J dropped 6; count of bases not matched to a gene: 3. There are 13 residues in the CDR3. The germline V gene has CDR1 SGHTA and CDR2 FQGNSA.

This clonotype was seen ten or more times. This rearrangement joins TRBV7-8 to TRBJ1-2; 10 bases are a match to TRBD1. V was pared by 4 bases and J by 2 bases, with 4 bases of the junction left unmatched. This CDR3 comprises 15 residues. Germline V gene data show CDR1 as SGHVS and CDR2 as FQNEAQ. The DNA for the CDR3 is TGTGCCAGCAGCTCCTTGACAGGGGGCAACTATGGCTACACCTTC. Protein: CASSSLTGGNYGYTF.

This clonotype was seen ten or more times. The V gene is TRBV7-8, the J gene TRBJ2-2; D gene unclear. The CDR3 is 20 residues long. From germline, CDR1 is SGHVS and CDR2 FQNEAQ. V lost 5 bases and J lost 4, with 29 bases in between. CDR3 coding DNA: TGTGCCAGCAGCGATCTGGTGGCGGAACAGCTACTTCAAATCACCGGGGAGCTGTTTTTT. Translated: CASSDLVAEQLLQITGELFF.